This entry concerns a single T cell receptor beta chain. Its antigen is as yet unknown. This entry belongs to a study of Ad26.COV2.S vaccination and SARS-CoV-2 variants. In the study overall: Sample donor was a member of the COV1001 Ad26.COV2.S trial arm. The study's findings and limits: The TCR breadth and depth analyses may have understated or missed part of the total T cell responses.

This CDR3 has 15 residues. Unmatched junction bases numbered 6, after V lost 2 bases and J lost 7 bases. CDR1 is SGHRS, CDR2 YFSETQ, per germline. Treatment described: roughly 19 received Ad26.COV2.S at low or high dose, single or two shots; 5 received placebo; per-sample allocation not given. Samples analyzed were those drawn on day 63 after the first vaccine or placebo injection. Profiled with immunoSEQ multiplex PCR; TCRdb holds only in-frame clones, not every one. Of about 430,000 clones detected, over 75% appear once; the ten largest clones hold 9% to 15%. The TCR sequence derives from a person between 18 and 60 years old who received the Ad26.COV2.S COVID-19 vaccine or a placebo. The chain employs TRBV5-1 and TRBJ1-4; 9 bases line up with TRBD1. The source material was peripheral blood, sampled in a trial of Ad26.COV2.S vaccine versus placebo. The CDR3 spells CASSFTGTGSEKLFF. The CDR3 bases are TGCGCCAGCAGCTTCACCGGGACAGGGAGTGAAAAACTGTTTTTT.